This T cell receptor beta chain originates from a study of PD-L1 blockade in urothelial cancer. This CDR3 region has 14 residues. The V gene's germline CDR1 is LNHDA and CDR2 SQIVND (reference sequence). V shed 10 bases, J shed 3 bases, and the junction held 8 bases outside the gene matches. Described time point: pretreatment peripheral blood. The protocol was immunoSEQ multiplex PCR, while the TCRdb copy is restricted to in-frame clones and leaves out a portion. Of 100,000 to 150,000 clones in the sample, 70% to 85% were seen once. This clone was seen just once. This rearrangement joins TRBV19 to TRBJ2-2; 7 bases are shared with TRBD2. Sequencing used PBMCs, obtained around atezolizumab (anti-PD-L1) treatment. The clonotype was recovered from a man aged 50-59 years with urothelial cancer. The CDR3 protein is CATAAGPYTGELFF. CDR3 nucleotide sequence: TGTGCCACCGCAGCGGGACCTTACACCGGGGAGCTGTTTTTT.